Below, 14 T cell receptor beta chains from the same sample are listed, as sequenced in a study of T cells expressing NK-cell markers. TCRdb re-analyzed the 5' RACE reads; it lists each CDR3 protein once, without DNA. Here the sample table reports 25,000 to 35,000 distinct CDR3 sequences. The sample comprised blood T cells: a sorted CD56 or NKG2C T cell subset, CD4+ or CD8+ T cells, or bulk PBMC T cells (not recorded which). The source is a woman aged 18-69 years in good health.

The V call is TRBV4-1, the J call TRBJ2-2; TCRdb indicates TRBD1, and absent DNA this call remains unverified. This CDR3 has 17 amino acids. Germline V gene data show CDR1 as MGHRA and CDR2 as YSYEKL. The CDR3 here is CASSQDPGQAFGGELFF.

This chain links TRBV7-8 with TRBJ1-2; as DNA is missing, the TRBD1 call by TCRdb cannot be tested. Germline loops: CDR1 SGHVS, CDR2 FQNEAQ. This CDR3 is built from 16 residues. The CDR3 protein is CASSLARQGPNYGYTF. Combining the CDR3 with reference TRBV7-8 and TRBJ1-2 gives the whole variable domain GAGVSQSPRYKVAKRGQDVALRCDPISGHVSLFWYQQALGQGPEFLTYFQNEAQLDKSGLPSDRFFAERPEGSVSTLKIQRTQQEDSAVYLCASSLARQGPNYGYTFGSGTRLTVV.

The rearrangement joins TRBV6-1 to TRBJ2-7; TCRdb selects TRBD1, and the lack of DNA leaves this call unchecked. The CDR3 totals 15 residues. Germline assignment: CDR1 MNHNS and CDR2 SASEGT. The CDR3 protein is CASRGEGESTYEQYF.

The CDR3: CSARVQRDYGYTF. The chain uses TRBV20-1 and TRBJ1-2. The CDR3 totals 13 residues. Germline lookup yields CDR1 DFQATT and CDR2 SNEGSKA (reference sequence).

The CDR3 sequence is CASSLGSGRYNEQFF. V gene TRBV28 combines with J gene TRBJ2-1; no DNA is available, so the TRBD2 call from TCRdb remains unchecked. The length of the CDR3 is 15 residues. The V gene's germline CDR1 is MDHEN and CDR2 SYDVKM.

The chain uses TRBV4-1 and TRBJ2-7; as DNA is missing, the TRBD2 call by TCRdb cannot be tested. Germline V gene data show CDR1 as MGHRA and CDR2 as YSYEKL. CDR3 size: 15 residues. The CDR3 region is CASSQTRGGFYEQYF.

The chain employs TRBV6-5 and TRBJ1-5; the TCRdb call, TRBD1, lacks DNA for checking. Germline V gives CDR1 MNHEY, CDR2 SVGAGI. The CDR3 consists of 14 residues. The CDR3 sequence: CASSSMTGNQPQHF.

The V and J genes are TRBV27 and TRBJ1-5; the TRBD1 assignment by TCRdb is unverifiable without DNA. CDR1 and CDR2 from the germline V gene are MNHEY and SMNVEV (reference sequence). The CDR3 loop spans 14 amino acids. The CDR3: CASSNRQGYQPQHF.

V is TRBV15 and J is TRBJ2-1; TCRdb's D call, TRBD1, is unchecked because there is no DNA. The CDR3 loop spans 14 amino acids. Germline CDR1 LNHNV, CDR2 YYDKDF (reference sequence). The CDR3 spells CATSRDRGYNEQFF.

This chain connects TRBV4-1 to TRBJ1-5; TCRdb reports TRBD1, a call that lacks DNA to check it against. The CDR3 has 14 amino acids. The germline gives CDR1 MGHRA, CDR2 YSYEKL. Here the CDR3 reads CASSVYRGGQPQHF.

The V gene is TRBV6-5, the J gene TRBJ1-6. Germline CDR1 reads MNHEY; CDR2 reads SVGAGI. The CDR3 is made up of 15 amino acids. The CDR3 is CASSYYGQHNSPLHF.

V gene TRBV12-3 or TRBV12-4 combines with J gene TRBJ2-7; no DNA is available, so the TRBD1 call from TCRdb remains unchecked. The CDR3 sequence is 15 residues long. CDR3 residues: CASSVGPTNDDEQYF.

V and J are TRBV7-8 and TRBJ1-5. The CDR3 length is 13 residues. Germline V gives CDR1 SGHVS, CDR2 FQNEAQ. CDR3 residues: CASSLRGNQPQHF.

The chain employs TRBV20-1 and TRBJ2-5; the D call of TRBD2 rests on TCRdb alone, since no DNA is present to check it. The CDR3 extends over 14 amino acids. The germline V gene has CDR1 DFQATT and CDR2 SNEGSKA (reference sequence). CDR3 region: CSARSDSQVETQYF.